These 25 T cell receptor beta chains were sequenced from one sample in a study of blood T cell repertoires in COVID-19. Sequenced by immunoSEQ multiplex PCR; TCRdb stores in-frame clones only, minus some. The table lists 250,000 to 300,000 clones, roughly 84% of them singletons. What was sequenced was peripheral blood. The receptors shown here come from a man between 60 and 70 years old with acute or convalescent COVID-19.

The V gene is TRBV6-1, the J gene TRBJ2-5; 11 bases are a match to TRBD2. With 6 bases clipped from V and 5 bases from J, the junction kept 5 bases outside the gene matches. The CDR3 is 14 residues long. CDR1 MNHNS and CDR2 SASEGT come from the germline V gene. The CDR3 loop reads CASRKLAGVETQYF. The CDR3 coding sequence is TGTGCCAGCAGAAAACTAGCGGGAGTGGAGACCCAGTACTTC.

This clone has a count of ten or more. The chain carries TRBV2 and TRBJ2-5; no reliable D call. V lost 5 bases to trimming and J lost 5 bases, with 6 bases between them. This CDR3 is 11 amino acids long. Germline values: CDR1 SNHLY, CDR2 FYNNEI. CDR3 bases: TGTGCCAGCAGTTCGTCGGAGACCCAGTACTTC. Translation: CASSSSETQYF.

The chain links TRBV6-1 to TRBJ2-7; 7 nucleotides align to TRBD2. The CDR3 is 14 residues long. CDR1 is MNHNS and CDR2 is SASEGT in the germline V gene. J lost 2 bases, V lost 5 bases, and 6 bases had no gene match. Here the CDR3 reads CASSKGLGTYEQYF. The CDR3 DNA sequence: TGTGCCAGCAGTAAAGGACTAGGAACCTACGAGCAGTACTTC.

The V call is TRBV5-8, the J call TRBJ2-3; D is perhaps TRBD2 (7 bases). Germline values: CDR1 SGHTS, CDR2 YDEGEE. The CDR3 extends over 16 amino acids. Trimming cost V 2 bases and J 4 bases, with 17 bases left between them. The CDR3 spells CASSFLLGGGSDTQYF. The CDR3 DNA reads as TGTGCCAGCAGCTTCCTCCTAGGGGGGGGGTCAGATACGCAGTATTTT.

Only one count was recorded for this clone. The gene calls are TRBV6-5 and TRBJ2-5; D remains ambiguous. Germline values: CDR1 MNHEY, CDR2 SVGAGI. V was shortened by 8 bases and J by 2 bases, with 9 bases between the two germline ends. CDR3 length equals 12 residues. The CDR3 is CASQYPQETQYF. CDR3 in DNA: TGTGCCAGCCAGTACCCTCAAGAGACCCAGTACTTC.

The gene calls are TRBV18 and TRBJ2-2, with D perhaps matching TRBD2 (6 bases). CDR3 size: 17 residues. Trimming shortened V by 1 base and J by 5 bases, and 17 bases separated the two germline ends. Looked up from germline, CDR1 is KGHSH and CDR2 is LQKENI. For the CDR3, the DNA is TGTGCCAGCTCACCACGCTTCGGGAGCAGGGAAACCGGGGAGCTGTTTTTT. Amino acids: CASSPRFGSRETGELFF.

For this clone: The junction departs from germline at one end; a sequencing error may be responsible. This rearrangement joins TRBV18 to TRBJ2-3, with 8 bases fitting TRBD1. The CDR3 runs to 14 residues. Germline CDR1 is KGHSH and CDR2 is LQKENI. The CDR3: CASTPQGETDTQYF. CDR3 DNA sequence: TGTGCCAGCACACCACAGGGGGAGACAGATACGCAGTATTTT.

The genes are TRBV9 and TRBJ2-1, with D possibly matching TRBD1 (6 bases). V was cut by 4 bases and J by 2 bases, with 16 bases left in between. The CDR3 runs 16 residues. In germline, CDR1 is SGDLS, CDR2 YYNGEE. DNA for the CDR3: TGTGCCAGCAGCTCCACAGGGAAACCTCCCTACAATGAGCAGTTCTTC. Translation: CASSSTGKPPYNEQFF.

This clone appeared a single time. J is TRBJ2-7 and V is TRBV7-6, with 8 bases lining up with TRBD2. There are 18 residues in the CDR3. Germline V gene lookup returns CDR1 SGHVS and CDR2 FNYEAQ. The junction had 18 bases not matched to a gene; V was cut back by 4 bases and J by 4 bases. The CDR3 is CASSSTPPVSGMIYEQYF. In DNA, the CDR3 is TGTGCCAGCAGCTCAACCCCCCCGGTTAGCGGGATGATTTACGAGCAGTACTTC.

This clone was seen a handful of times. The chain joins TRBV7-3 to TRBJ2-5; TRBD1 agrees at 7 bases. Germline CDR1 reads SGHTA; CDR2 reads FQGTGA. J was trimmed by 1 base and V by 5 bases; bases with no gene match: 4. The CDR3 contains 14 residues. The CDR3 loop reads CASSRDRVQETQYF. The CDR3 coding sequence is TGTGCCAGCAGCCGTGACAGGGTCCAAGAGACCCAGTACTTC. Together with reference TRBV7-3 and TRBJ2-5, the CDR3 gives the full variable domain: GAGVSQTPSNKVTEKGKYVELRCDPISGHTALYWYRQSLGQGPEFLIYFQGTGAADDSGLPNDRFFAVRPEGSVSTLKIQRTERGDSAVYLCASSRDRVQETQYFGPGTRLLVL.

The chain links TRBV6-1 to TRBJ2-3; 7 bases fit TRBD1. This CDR3 is built from 16 residues. Germline CDR1 MNHNS, CDR2 SASEGT. V was clipped by 1 base and J by 3 bases; unmatched bases: 7. This chain's CDR3 is CASSEGLDRATDTQYF. The CDR3 DNA is TGTGCCAGCAGTGAAGGGCTAGACAGGGCTACAGATACGCAGTATTTT.

V and J are TRBV4-3 and TRBJ1-2; possible D gene TRBD1, 6 bases. The CDR3 sequence is 14 residues long. Germline CDR1 reads LGHNA; CDR2 reads YSLEER. V was trimmed by 0 bases and J by 8 bases, leaving 13 bases between them. CDR3 DNA sequence: TGCGCCAGCAGCCAAGACCGGGGGGCGGGCGGCTACACCTTC. Protein: CASSQDRGAGGYTF.

This clone was detected a few times. The V gene is TRBV5-8, the J gene TRBJ2-2; 7 positions agree with TRBD1. CDR1 and CDR2 (germline): SGHTS, YDEGEE. The CDR3 spans 15 residues. Germline trimming cut 5 bases from V and 1 base from J; bases unmatched to any gene: 5. In nucleotides, the CDR3 is TGTGCCAGCAGTTCGCAGGGGGTGAACACCGGGGAGCTGTTTTTT. This encodes CASSSQGVNTGELFF.

V gene TRBV2 combines with J gene TRBJ2-2; D ambiguous. The CDR3 has 16 amino acids. Trimming pared 2 bases from V and 4 bases from J, leaving 14 bases between. Per germline, CDR1 SNHLY and CDR2 FYNNEI. As DNA, the CDR3 is TGTGCCAGCAGTGAACTAAGCGCTGAACTCACCGGGGAGCTGTTTTTT. This sequence encodes CASSELSAELTGELFF.

The rearrangement joins TRBV7-9 to TRBJ1-1; D might be TRBD1 (5 bases). V was pared by 0 bases and J by 3 bases, with 14 bases between. Germline V CDR1 and CDR2: SEHNR, FQNEAQ (reference sequence). The CDR3 sequence is 16 residues long. The CDR3 region has the DNA TGTGCCAGCAGCTTAGCGGGGCAGGGAGGGTACACTGAAGCTTTCTTT. Its protein product is CASSLAGQGGYTEAFF.

The chain uses TRBV4-3 and TRBJ2-1; 10 bases fit TRBD2. The germline V gene encodes CDR1 LGHNA and CDR2 YSLEER. The CDR3 is 16 amino acids. The V gene end was trimmed by 0 bases and the J gene end by 7 bases; junction bases not matched to a gene: 6. The CDR3 spells CASSQDEREGQNEQFF. CDR3 sequence (DNA): TGCGCCAGCAGCCAAGATGAGCGGGAGGGACAGAATGAGCAGTTCTTC.

This clone was seen only once. The chain joins TRBV12-5 to TRBJ2-1, with TRBD2 identical over 16 bases. The CDR3 sequence is 21 residues long. J gave up 0 bases and V 6 bases, and 14 bases lay outside the gene matches. The germline V gene encodes CDR1 LGHNT and CDR2 FRNRAP. CDR3 DNA sequence: TGTGCTAGTGGGCCAGACCGGGGACTAGCGGGAGGGCAAAGCTCCTACAATGAGCAGTTCTTC. Protein: CASGPDRGLAGGQSSYNEQFF.

The chain uses TRBV5-1 and TRBJ2-2; the match to TRBD2 covers 9 bases. Germline loops: CDR1 SGHRS, CDR2 YFSETQ. The CDR3 contains 13 residues. J gave up 5 bases and V 6 bases, and 2 bases lay outside the gene matches. The CDR3 protein is CASTAGGTGELFF. CDR3 DNA: TGCGCCAGCACCGCGGGGGGGACCGGGGAGCTGTTTTTT.

This chain uses TRBV11-2 with TRBJ1-6; D not resolved. Germline assignment: CDR1 SGHAT and CDR2 FQNNGV. The germline V and J ends were trimmed by 1 base and 12 bases, with 7 bases remaining between them. The CDR3 contains 12 residues. CDR3 loop: CASSLGVKPLHF. The CDR3 DNA sequence: TGTGCCAGCAGCTTAGGAGTCAAACCCCTCCACTTT.

This rearrangement joins TRBV5-1 to TRBJ1-1, with TRBD1 matching 9 bases. The germline CDR1 and CDR2 sequences are SGHRS and YFSETQ. V shed 2 bases and J 0 bases; nucleotides not matched to a gene: 5. CDR3 size: 16 residues. CDR3 in amino acids: CASSFGTGNMNTEAFF. CDR3 coding DNA: TGCGCCAGCAGCTTCGGGACAGGGAACATGAACACTGAAGCTTTCTTT.

Only a few counts were recorded for this clone. The chain has TRBV4-1 and TRBJ2-7; D is undetermined. Germline CDR1 reads MGHRA; CDR2 reads YSYEKL. The CDR3 sequence is 13 residues long. V was pared by 2 bases and J by 3 bases, with 8 bases between. The CDR3 loop is CASSQSNSYEQYF. CDR3 sequence (DNA): TGCGCCAGCAGCCAATCGAATAGCTACGAGCAGTACTTC.

The CDR3 spells CASREQGPYGYTF. CDR3 DNA sequence: TGTGCCAGTAGAGAACAGGGCCCCTATGGCTACACCTTC. V gene TRBV19 combines with J gene TRBJ1-2, with D perhaps TRBD1 (6 bases). CDR3 length: 13 amino acids. The germline CDR1 and CDR2 sequences are LNHDA and SQIVND (reference sequence). Trimming removed 6 bases at V and 4 bases at J, with 12 bases between.

The chain carries TRBV7-9 and TRBJ2-2, with 7 positions matching TRBD1. Germline V gene data show CDR1 as SEHNR and CDR2 as FQNEAQ (reference sequence). CDR3 length: 17 residues. The V segment lost 1 base and the J segment 1 base; nucleotides outside the gene matches: 6. Here the CDR3 reads CASSLVRTGVNTGELFF. The CDR3 DNA reads TGTGCCAGCAGCTTAGTCCGTACAGGGGTGAACACCGGGGAGCTGTTTTTT.

This clone was observed a handful of times. The V call is TRBV29-1, the J call TRBJ1-1; TRBD1 is a possible D gene (5 bases). Per the germline V gene, CDR1 is SQVTM and CDR2 is ANQGSEA. The CDR3 loop spans 14 amino acids. Trimming stripped 6 bases from V and 4 bases from J, with 18 bases between. The CDR3 region has the DNA TGCAGCGTCGACCAGGGATGGGGTGGCACTGAAGCTTTCTTT. Translation: CSVDQGWGGTEAFF.

The CDR3 region has the DNA TGTGCCAGCAGTTGGGGACAGGGGACAGAGACCCAGTACTTC. This translates into CASSWGQGTETQYF. V is TRBV6-5 and J is TRBJ2-5; TRBD1 matches 10 bases. Germline lookup yields CDR1 MNHEY and CDR2 SVGAGI. The CDR3 contains 14 residues. The J segment lost 4 bases and the V segment lost 4 bases, leaving 3 bases of the junction unmatched.